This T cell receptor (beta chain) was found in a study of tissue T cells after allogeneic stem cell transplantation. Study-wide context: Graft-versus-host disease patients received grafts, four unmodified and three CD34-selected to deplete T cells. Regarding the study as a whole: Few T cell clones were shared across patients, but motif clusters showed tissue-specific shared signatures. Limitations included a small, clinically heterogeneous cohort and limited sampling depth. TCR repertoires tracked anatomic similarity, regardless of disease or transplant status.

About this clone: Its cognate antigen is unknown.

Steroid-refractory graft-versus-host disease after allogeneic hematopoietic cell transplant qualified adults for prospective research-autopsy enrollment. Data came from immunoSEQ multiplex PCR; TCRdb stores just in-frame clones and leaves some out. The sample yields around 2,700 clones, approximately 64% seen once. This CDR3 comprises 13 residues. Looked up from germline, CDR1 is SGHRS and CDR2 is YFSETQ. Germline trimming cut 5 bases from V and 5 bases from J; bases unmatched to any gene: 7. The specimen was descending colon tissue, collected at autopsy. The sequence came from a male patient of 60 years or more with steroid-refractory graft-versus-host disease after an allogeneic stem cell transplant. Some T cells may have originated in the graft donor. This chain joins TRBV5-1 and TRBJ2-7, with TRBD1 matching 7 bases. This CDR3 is CASSQQGSDEQYF. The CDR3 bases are TGCGCCAGCAGTCAACAGGGGAGCGACGAGCAGTACTTC.